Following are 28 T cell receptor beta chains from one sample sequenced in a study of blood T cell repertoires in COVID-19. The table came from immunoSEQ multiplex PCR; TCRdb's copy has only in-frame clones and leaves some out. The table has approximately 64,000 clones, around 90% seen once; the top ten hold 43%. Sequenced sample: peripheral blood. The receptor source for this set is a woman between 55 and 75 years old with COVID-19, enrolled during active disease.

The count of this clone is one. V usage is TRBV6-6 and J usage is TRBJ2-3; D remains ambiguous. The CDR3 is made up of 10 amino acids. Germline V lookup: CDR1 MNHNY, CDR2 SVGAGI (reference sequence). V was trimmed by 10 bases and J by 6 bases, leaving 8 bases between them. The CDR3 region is CATKEDTQYF. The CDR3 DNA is TGTGCCACCAAGGAGGATACGCAGTATTTT.

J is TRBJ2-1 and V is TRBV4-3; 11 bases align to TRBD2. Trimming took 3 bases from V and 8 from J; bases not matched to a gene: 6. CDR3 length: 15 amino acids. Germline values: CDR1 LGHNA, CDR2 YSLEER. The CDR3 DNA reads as TGCGCCAGCAGCCATGCTAGCGGGGGGATCGATGAGCAGTTCTTC. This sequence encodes CASSHASGGIDEQFF.

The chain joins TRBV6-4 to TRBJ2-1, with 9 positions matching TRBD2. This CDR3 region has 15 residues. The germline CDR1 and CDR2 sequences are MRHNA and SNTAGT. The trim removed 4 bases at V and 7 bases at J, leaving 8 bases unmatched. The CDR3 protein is CASSGLAGYSNEQFF. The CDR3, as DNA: TGTGCCAGCAGTGGTCTAGCGGGGTACTCGAATGAGCAGTTCTTC.

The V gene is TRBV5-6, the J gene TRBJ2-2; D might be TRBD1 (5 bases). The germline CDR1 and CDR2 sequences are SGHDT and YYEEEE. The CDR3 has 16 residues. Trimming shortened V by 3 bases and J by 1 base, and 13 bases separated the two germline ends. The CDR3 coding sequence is TGTGCCAGCAGCTCCTGGCAGGGCAAGAACACCGGGGAGCTGTTTTTT. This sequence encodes CASSSWQGKNTGELFF. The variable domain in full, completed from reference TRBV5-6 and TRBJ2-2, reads DAGVTQSPTHLIKTRGQQVTLRCSPKSGHDTVSWYQQALGQGPQFIFQYYEEEERQRGNFPDRFSGHQFPNYSSELNVNALLLGDSALYLCASSSWQGKNTGELFFGEGSRLTVL.

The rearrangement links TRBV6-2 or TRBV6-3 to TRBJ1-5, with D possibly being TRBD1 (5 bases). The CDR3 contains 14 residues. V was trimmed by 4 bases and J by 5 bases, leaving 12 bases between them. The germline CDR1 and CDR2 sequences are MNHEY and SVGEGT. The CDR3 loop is CASSSTGTHQPQHF. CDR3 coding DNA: TGTGCCAGCAGTTCTACAGGCACCCATCAGCCCCAGCATTTT.

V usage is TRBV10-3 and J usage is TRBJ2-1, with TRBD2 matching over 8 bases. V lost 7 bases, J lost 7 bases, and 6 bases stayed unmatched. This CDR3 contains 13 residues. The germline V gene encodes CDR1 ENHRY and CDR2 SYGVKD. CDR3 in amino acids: CAITASGPNEQFF. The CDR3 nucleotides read TGTGCCATCACGGCTAGCGGGCCTAATGAGCAGTTCTTC.

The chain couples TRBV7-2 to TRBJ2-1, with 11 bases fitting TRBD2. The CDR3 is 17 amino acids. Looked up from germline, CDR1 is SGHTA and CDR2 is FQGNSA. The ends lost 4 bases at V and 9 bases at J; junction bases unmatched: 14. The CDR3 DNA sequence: TGTGCCAGCAGCTGGGATTTAGCGGGGGGGGGCCGAAGTGAGCAGTTCTTC. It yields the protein CASSWDLAGGGRSEQFF.

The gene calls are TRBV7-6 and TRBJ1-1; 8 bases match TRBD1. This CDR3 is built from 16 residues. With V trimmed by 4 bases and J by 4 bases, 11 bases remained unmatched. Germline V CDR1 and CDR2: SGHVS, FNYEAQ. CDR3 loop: CASSSSGQGAGTEAFF. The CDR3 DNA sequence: TGTGCCAGCAGCTCGTCGGGGCAGGGGGCAGGCACTGAAGCTTTCTTT.

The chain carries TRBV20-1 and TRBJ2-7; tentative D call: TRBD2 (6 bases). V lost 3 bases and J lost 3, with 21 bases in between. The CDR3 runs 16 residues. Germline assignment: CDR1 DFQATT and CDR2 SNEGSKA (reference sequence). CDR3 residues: CSASDFPPGLLYEQYF. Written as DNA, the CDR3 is TGCAGTGCTAGTGATTTTCCACCGGGACTCCTCTACGAGCAGTACTTC.

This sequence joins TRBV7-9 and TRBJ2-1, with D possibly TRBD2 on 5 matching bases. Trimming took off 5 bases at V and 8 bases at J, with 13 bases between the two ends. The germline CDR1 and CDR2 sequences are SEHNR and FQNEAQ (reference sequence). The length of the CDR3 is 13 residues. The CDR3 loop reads CASSLRLYDEQFF. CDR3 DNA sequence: TGTGCCAGCAGCCTTAGACTATACGATGAGCAGTTCTTC.

CDR3 in amino acids: CATSDHGTGGEQYF. The CDR3 DNA reads TGTGCCACCAGTGACCACGGGACAGGGGGCGAGCAGTACTTC. The rearrangement links TRBV24-1 to TRBJ2-7, with 11 nucleotides matching TRBD1. This CDR3 contains 14 residues. V was pared by 4 bases and J by 6 bases, with 4 bases of the junction left unmatched. The germline V gene encodes CDR1 KGHDR and CDR2 SFDVKD.

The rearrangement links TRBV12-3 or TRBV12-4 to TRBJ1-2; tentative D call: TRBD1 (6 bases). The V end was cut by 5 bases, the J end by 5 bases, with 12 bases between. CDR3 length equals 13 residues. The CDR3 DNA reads TGTGCCAGCAGTGGCCGACAGGCATATGGCTACACCTTC. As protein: CASSGRQAYGYTF.

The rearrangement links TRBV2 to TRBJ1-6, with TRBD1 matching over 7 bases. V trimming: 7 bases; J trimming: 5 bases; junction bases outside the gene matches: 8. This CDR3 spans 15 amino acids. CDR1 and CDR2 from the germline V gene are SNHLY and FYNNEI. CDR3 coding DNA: TGTGCCAGCACCCAGGGGGGACCGCATAATTCACCCCTCCACTTT. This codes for CASTQGGPHNSPLHF.

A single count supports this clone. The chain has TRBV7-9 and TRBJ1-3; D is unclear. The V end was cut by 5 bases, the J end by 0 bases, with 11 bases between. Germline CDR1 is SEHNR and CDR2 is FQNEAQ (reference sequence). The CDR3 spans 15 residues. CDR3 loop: CASSGTEFSGNTIYF. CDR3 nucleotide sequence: TGTGCCAGCAGCGGAACAGAATTCTCTGGAAACACCATATATTTT.

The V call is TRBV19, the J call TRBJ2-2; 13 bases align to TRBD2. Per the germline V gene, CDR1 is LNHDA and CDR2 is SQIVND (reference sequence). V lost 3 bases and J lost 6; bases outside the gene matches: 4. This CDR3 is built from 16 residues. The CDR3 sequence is CASSIGLAGDSGELFF. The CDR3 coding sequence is TGTGCCAGTAGTATCGGACTAGCGGGAGATTCCGGGGAGCTGTTTTTT.

CDR3 residues: CASGQGPYEQYF. CDR3 sequence (DNA): TGTGCCTCCGGACAGGGGCCCTACGAGCAGTACTTC. The chain has TRBV30 and TRBJ2-7; the match to TRBD1 covers 9 bases. After removal of 7 bases from V and 2 bases from J, the junction contained 3 bases not matched to a gene. The germline V gene encodes CDR1 GTSNPN and CDR2 SVGIG (reference sequence). There are 12 residues in the CDR3.

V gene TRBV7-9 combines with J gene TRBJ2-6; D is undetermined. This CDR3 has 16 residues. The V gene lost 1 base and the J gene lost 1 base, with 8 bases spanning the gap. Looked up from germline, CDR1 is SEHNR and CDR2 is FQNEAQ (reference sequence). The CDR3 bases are TGTGCCAGCAGCTTAGAGTACCGGTCTGGGGCCAACGTCCTGACTTTC. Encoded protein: CASSLEYRSGANVLTF.

CDR3: CASTLNQETQYF. The CDR3 DNA sequence: TGTGCCAGCACCCTAAACCAAGAGACCCAGTACTTC. This chain links TRBV12-3 or TRBV12-4 with TRBJ2-5, with no clear D. V dropped 7 bases and J dropped 0 bases, with 6 bases sitting between them. CDR3 size: 12 residues.

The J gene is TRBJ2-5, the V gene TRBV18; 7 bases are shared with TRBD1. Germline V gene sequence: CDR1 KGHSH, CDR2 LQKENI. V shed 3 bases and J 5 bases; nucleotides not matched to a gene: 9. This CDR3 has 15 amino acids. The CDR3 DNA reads TGTGCCAGCTCACCTTCTCGACAGGGCGGGGAGACCCAGTACTTC. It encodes CASSPSRQGGETQYF. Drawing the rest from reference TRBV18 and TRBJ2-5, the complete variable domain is NAGVMQNPRHLVRRRGQEARLRCSPMKGHSHVYWYRQLPEEGLKFMVYLQKENIIDESGMPKERFSAEFPKEGPSILRIQQVVRGDSAAYFCASSPSRQGGETQYFGPGTRLLVL.

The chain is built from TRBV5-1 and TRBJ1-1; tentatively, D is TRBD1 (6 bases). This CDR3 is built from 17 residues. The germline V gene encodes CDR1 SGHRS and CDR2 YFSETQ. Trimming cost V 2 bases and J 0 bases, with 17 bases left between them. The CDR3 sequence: CASSLPPRQVLNTEAFF. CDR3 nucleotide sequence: TGCGCCAGCAGCTTACCCCCTCGACAGGTTCTGAACACTGAAGCTTTCTTT.

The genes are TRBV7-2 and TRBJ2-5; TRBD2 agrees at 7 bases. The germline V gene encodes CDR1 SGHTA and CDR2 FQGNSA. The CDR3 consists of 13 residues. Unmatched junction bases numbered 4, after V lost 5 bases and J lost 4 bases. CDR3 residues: CASSRGDGETQYF. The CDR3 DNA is TGTGCCAGCAGCCGGGGGGACGGAGAGACCCAGTACTTC.

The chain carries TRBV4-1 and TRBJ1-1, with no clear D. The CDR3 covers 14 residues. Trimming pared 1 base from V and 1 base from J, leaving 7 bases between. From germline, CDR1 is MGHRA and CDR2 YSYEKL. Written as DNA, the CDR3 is TGCGCCAGCAGCCAAGTAGCACCGAACACTGAAGCTTTCTTT. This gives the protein CASSQVAPNTEAFF.

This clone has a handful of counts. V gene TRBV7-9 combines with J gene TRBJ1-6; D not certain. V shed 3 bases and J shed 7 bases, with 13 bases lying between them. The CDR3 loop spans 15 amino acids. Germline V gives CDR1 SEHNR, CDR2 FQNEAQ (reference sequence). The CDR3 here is CASSLEGGLNSPLHF. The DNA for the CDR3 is TGTGCCAGCAGCTTGGAGGGAGGACTAAATTCACCCCTCCACTTT. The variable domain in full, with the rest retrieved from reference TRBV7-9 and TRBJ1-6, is DTGVSQNPRHKITKRGQNVTFRCDPISEHNRLYWYRQTLGQGPEFLTYFQNEAQLEKSRLLSDRFSAERPKGSFSTLEIQRTEQGDSAMYLCASSLEGGLNSPLHFGNGTRLTVT.

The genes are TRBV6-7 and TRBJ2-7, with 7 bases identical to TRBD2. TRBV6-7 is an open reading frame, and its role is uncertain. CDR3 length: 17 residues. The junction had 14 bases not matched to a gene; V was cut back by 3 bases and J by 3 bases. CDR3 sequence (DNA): TGTGCCAGCAGTTATCACTCCCCTGAGCGGGGACGCTACGAGCAGTACTTC. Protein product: CASSYHSPERGRYEQYF.

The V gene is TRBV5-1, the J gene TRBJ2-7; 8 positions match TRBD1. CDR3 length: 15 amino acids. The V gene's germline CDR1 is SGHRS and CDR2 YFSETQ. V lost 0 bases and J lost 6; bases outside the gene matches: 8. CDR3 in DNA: TGCGCCAGCAGCTTGGGGCAGGGGGCCTTCGTCGAGCAGTACTTC. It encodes CASSLGQGAFVEQYF.

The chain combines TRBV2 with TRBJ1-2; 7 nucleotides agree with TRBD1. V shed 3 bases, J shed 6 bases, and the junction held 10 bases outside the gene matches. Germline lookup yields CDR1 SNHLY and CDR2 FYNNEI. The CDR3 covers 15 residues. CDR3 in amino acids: CASSDPSAGTDGYTF. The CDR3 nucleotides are TGTGCCAGCAGTGATCCCTCTGCCGGGACAGATGGCTACACCTTC.

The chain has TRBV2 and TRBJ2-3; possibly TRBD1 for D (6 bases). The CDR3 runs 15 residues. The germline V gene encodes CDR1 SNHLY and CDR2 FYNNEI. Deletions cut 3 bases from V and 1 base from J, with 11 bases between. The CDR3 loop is CASSEGATGTDTQYF. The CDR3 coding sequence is TGTGCCAGCAGTGAGGGGGCTACTGGCACAGATACGCAGTATTTT.

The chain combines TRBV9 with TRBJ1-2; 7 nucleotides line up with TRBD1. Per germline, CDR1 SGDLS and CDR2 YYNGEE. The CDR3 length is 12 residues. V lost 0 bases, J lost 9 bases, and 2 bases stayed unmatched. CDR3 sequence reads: CASSVGGGRYTF. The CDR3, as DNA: TGTGCCAGCAGCGTAGGAGGGGGCCGCTACACCTTC. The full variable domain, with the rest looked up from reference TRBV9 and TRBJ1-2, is DSGVTQTPKHLITATGQRVTLRCSPRSGDLSVYWYQQSLDQGLQFLIQYYNGEERAKGNILERFSAQQFPDLHSELNLSSLELGDSALYFCASSVGGGRYTFGSGTRLTVV.